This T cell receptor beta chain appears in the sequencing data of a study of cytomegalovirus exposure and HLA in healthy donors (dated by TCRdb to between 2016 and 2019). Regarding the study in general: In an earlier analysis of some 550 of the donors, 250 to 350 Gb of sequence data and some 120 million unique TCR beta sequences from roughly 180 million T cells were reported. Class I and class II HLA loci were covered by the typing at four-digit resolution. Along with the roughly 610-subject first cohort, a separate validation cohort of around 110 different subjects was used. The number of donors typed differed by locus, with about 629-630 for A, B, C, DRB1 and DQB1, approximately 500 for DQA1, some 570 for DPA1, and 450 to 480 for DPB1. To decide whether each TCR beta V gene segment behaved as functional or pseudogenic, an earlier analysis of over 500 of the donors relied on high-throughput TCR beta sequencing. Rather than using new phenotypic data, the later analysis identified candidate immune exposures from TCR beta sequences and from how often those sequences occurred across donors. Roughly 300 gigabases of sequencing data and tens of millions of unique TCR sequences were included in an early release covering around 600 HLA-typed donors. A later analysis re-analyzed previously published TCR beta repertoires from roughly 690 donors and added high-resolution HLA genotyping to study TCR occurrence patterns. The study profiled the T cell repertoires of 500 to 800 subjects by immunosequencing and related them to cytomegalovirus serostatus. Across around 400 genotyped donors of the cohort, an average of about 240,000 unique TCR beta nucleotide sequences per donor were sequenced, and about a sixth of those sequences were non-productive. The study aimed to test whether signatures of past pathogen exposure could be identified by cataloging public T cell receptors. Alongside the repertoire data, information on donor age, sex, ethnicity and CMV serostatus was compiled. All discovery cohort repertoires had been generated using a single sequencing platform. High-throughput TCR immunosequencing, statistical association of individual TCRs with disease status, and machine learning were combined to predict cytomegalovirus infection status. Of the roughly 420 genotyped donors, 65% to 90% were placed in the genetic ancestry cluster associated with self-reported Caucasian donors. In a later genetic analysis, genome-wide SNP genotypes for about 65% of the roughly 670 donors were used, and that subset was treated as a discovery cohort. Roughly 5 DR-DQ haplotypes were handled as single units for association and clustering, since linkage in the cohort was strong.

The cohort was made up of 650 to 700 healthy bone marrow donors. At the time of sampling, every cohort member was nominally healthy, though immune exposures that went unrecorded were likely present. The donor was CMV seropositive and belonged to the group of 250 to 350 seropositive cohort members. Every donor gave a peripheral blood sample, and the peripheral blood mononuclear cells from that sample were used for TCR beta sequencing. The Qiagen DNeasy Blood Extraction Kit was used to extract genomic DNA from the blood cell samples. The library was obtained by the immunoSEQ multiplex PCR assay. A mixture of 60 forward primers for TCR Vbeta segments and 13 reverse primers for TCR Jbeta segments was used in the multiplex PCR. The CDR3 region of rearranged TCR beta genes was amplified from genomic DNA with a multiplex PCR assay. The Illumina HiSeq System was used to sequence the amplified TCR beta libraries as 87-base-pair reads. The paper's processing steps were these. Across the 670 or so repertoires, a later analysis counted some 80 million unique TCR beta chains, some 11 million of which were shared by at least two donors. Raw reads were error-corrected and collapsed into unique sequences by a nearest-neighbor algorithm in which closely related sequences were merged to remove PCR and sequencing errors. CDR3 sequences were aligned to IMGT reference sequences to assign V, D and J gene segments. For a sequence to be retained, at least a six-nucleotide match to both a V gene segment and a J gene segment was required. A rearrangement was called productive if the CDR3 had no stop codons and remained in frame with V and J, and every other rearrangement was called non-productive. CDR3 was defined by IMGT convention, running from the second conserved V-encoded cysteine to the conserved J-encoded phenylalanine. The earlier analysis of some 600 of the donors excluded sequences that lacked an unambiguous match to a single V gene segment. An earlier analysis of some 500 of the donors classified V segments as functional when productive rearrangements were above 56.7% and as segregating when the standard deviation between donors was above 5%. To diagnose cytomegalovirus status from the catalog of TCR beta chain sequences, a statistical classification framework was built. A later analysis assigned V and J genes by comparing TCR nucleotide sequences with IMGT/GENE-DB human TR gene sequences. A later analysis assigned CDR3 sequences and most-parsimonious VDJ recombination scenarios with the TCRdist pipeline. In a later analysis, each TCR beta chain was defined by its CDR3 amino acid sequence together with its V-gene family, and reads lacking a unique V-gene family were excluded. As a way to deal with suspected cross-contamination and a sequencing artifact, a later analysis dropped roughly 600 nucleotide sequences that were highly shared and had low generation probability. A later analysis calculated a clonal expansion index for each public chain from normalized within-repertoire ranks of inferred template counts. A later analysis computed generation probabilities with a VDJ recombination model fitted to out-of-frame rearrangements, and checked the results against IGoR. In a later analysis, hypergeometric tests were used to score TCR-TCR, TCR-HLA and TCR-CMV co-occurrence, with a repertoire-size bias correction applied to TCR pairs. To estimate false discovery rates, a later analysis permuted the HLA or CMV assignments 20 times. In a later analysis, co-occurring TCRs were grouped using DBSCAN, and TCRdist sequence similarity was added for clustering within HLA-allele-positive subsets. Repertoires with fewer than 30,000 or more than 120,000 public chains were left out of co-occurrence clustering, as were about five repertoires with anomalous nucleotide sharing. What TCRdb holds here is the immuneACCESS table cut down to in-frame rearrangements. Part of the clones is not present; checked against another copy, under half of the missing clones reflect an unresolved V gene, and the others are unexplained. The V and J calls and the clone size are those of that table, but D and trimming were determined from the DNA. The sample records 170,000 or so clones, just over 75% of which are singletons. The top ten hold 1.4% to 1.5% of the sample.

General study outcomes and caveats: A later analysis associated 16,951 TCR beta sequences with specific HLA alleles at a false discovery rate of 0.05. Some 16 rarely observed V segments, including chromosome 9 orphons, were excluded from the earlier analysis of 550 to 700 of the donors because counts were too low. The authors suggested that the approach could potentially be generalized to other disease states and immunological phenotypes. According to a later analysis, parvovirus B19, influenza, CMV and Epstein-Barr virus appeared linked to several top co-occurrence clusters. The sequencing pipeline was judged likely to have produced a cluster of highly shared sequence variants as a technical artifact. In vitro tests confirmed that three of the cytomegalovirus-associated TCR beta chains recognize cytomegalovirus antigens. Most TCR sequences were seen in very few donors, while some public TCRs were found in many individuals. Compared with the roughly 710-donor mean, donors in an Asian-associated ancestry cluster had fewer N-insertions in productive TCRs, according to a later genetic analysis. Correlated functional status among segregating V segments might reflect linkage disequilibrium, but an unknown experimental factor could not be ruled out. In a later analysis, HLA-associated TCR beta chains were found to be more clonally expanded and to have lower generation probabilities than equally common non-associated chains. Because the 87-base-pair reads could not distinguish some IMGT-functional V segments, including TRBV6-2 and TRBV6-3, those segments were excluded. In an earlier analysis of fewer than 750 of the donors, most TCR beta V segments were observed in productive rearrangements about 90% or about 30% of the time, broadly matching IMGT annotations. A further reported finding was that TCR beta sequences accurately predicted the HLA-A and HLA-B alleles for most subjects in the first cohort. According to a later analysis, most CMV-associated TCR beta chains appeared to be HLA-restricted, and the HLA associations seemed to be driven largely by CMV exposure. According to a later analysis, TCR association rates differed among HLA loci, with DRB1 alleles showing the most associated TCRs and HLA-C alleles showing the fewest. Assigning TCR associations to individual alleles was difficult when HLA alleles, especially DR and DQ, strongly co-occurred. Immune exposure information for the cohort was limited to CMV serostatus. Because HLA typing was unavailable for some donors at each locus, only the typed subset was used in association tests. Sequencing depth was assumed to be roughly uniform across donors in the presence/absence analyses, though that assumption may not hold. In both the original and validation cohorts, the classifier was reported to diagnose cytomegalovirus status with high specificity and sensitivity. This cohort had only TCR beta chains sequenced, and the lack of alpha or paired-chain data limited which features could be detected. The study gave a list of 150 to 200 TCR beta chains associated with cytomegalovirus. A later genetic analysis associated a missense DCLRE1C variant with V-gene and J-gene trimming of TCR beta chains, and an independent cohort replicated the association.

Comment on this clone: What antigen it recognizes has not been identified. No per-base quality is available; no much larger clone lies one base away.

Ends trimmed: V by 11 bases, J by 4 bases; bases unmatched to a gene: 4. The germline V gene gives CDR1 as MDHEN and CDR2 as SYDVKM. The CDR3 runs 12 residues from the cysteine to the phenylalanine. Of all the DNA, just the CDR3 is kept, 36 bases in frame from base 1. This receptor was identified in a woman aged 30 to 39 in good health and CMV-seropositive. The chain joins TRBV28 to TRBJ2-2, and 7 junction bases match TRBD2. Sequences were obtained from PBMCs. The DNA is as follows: TGTGCCGGGGGGGAGGGCACCGGGGAGCTGTTTTTT. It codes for CAGGEGTGELFF.